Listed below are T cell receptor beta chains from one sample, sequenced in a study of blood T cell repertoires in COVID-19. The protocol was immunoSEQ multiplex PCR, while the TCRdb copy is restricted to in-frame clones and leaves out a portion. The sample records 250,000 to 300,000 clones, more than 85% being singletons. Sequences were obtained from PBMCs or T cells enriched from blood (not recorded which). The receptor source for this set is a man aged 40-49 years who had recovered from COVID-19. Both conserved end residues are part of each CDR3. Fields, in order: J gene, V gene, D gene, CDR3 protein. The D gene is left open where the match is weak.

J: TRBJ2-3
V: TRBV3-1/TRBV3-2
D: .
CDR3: CASSQGPTPRDTQYF

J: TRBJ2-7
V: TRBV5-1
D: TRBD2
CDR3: CASSLAGGGTYEQYF

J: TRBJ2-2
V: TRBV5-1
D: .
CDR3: CATGTTNTGELFF

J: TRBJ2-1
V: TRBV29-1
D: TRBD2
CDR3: CSVELADSYNEQFF

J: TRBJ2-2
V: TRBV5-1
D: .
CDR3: CASRDEGNTGELFF

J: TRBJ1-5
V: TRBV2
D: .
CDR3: CASSTDSQYTPQHF

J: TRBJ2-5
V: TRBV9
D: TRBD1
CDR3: CASSVDRGTQETQYF

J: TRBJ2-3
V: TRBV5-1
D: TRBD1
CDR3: CASSLEGAKDTQYF

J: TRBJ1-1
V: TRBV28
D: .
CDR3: CASSPMVAGTEAFF

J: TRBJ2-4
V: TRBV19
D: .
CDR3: CASSNQGTKNIQYF